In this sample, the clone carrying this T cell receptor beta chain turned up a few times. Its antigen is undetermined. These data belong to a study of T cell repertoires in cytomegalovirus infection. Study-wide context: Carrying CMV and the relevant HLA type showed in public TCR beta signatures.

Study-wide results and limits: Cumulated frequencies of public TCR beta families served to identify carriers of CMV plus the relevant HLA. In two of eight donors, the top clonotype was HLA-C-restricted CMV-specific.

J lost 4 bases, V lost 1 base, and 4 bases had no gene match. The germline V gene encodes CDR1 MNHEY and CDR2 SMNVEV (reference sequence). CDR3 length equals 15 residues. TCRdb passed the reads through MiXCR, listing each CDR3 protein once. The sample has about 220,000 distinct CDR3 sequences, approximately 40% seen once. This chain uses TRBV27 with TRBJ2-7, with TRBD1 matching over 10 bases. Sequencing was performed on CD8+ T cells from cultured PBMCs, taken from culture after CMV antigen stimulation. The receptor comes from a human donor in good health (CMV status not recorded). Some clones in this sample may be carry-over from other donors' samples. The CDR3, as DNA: TGTGCCAGCAGTTTATTGACAGGGGGCCGATACGAGCAGTACTTC. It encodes CASSLLTGGRYEQYF.